What follows are 12 T cell receptor beta chains derived from one specimen sequenced in a study of early T cells in non-severe SARS-CoV-2 infection. Each CDR3 protein gets one entry after TCRdb re-called the 5' RACE reads with MiXCR. The data hold about 60,000 distinct CDR3 sequences, with 5.6% observed a single time. The sequenced sample consisted of whole blood. All receptors come from an adult who was a healthcare worker with PCR-confirmed SARS-CoV-2 infection or an uninfected control (not recorded which).

This clonotype has a count of ten or more. V and J are TRBV20-1 and TRBJ2-1, with 9 positions matching TRBD1. The CDR3 spans 12 residues. V dropped 6 bases and J dropped 5; count of bases not matched to a gene: 2. Germline loops: CDR1 DFQATT, CDR2 SNEGSKA (reference sequence). CDR3 nucleotide sequence: TGCAGTGCGAGGGACAGGGACAATGAGCAGTTCTTC. Translated: CSARDRDNEQFF.

Of note for this clonotype: A much larger clone lies one base from this, so it may be a read error. This sequence joins TRBV27 and TRBJ1-2; D gene uncertain. There are 13 residues in the CDR3. Per the germline V gene, CDR1 is MNHEY and CDR2 is SMNVEV (reference sequence). Trimming took 8 bases from V and 3 from J, leaving 13 bases between them. The CDR3 spells CASPRRGYYGYTF. The CDR3 nucleotides are TGTGCCAGCCCCCGGCGAGGGTACTATGGCTACACCTTC.

This clonotype appeared many times. This CDR3 reads CASSSQGDYGYTF. In DNA, the CDR3 is TGTGCCAGCAGCTCTCAGGGGGACTATGGCTACACCTTC. V usage is TRBV7-2 and J usage is TRBJ1-2; TRBD1 matches 7 bases. Germline assignment: CDR1 SGHTA and CDR2 FQGNSA. V lost 4 bases to trimming and J lost 3 bases; unmatched junction nucleotides: 2. This CDR3 is built from 13 residues.

This chain links TRBV18 with TRBJ2-6; possibly TRBD2 for D (5 bases). CDR3 length: 19 residues. Trimming stripped 8 bases from V and 0 bases from J, with 23 bases between. From germline, CDR1 is KGHSH and CDR2 LQKENI. The CDR3 region has the DNA TGTGCCAGCCCTCACCTAGTTACTGCAGAGGGCTCTGGGGCCAACGTCCTGACTTTC. This codes for CASPHLVTAEGSGANVLTF.

This sequence joins TRBV18 and TRBJ1-2; TRBD1 matches at 7 bases. From germline, CDR1 is KGHSH and CDR2 LQKENI. V was pared by 2 bases and J by 6 bases, with 9 bases of the junction left unmatched. This CDR3 has 15 residues. CDR3 residues: CASSPAVGGGDGYTF. The CDR3 nucleotides read TGTGCCAGCTCACCAGCGGTTGGAGGGGGCGATGGCTACACCTTC.

This chain links TRBV20-1 with TRBJ2-7; TRBD2 agrees at 9 bases. This CDR3 is built from 14 residues. Germline V gene lookup returns CDR1 DFQATT and CDR2 SNEGSKA (reference sequence). V gave up 5 bases and J gave up 0 bases; unmatched junction bases: 5. The CDR3 protein is CSARLADSSYEQYF. The CDR3 DNA sequence: TGCAGTGCTCGACTAGCGGATAGCTCCTACGAGCAGTACTTC.

The J gene is TRBJ2-3, the V gene TRBV5-4; 8 nucleotides match TRBD2. CDR1 is SGHNT, CDR2 YYREEE, per germline (reference sequence). CDR3 length: 14 amino acids. Losses at the gene ends were 3 bases for V and 5 bases for J; bases not matched to a gene: 5. CDR3 in DNA: TGTGCCAGCAGCTCAGCGGGAGCGGAAGATACGCAGTATTTT. Protein product: CASSSAGAEDTQYF.

This clonotype was counted a few times. The chain employs TRBV10-3 and TRBJ1-5; the D is unclear. Germline V lookup: CDR1 ENHRY, CDR2 SYGVKD. The germline V and J ends were trimmed by 2 bases and 5 bases, with 10 bases remaining between them. The CDR3 length is 14 residues. CDR3 residues: CAISEPNPYQPQHF. The CDR3 DNA reads TGTGCCATCAGTGAGCCGAACCCTTATCAGCCCCAGCATTTT.

This clonotype was counted between two and nine times. The chain carries TRBV19 and TRBJ2-7; D gene unclear. Trimming shortened V by 5 bases and J by 2 bases, and 10 bases separated the two germline ends. CDR3 size: 13 residues. Per germline, CDR1 LNHDA and CDR2 SQIVND (reference sequence). CDR3 sequence reads: CASSWGKAYEQYF. The CDR3 coding sequence is TGTGCCAGTAGTTGGGGAAAGGCCTACGAGCAGTACTTC.

The sample holds many counts of this clonotype. The rearrangement joins TRBV7-6 to TRBJ2-2; D could derive from TRBD1 or TRBD2 (6 bases each). The CDR3 spans 14 residues. V was shortened by 8 bases and J by 5 bases, with 15 bases between the two germline ends. The germline V gene encodes CDR1 SGHVS and CDR2 FNYEAQ. The CDR3 loop reads CASRSRGGTGELFF. CDR3 sequence (DNA): TGTGCCAGCCGGTCCAGAGGGGGGACCGGGGAGCTGTTTTTT.

This clonotype was seen ten or more times. The chain employs TRBV25-1 and TRBJ1-1; D is unresolved. The length of the CDR3 is 11 residues. CDR1 is MGHDK, CDR2 SYGVNS, per germline. Between the trimmed V and J ends, which lost 6 bases and 7 bases, there was a span of 9 bases. The DNA of the CDR3 is TGTGCCAGCAGGGACGTAGGTGAAGCTTTCTTT. Protein sequence: CASRDVGEAFF.

This clonotype has a count of ten or more. V and J are TRBV10-3 and TRBJ2-3; TRBD1 aligns across 11 bases. Trimming cost V 6 bases and J 2 bases; bases outside gene matches: 4. Germline values: CDR1 ENHRY, CDR2 SYGVKD. The length of the CDR3 is 15 residues. CDR3 protein: CAISPGQGDTDTQYF. In DNA, the CDR3 is TGTGCCATCAGCCCGGGACAGGGGGACACAGATACGCAGTATTTT.